This T cell receptor (beta chain) was observed in a study of T-cell memory formation after mild COVID-19. The junction had 9 bases not matched to a gene; V was cut back by 2 bases and J by 11 bases. Per germline, CDR1 MNHNY and CDR2 SVGAGI (reference sequence). The CDR3 runs to 15 residues. From the 5' RACE reads, TCRdb called clonotypes with MiXCR, one entry per CDR3 protein. The sample has 350,000 to 500,000 distinct CDR3 sequences; roughly 18% are singletons. Sequences were obtained from PBMCs or a T cell subset sorted from them (not recorded which). The V call is TRBV6-6, the J call TRBJ1-4; 9 bases map to TRBD1. The clonotype was recovered from a man aged 18 to 30 who had mild COVID-19 (a few samples of this study predate the infection). Cell type and time point are not known. CDR3 amino acids: CASSYTGQGLGKLFF. For the CDR3, the DNA is TGTGCCAGCAGTTACACGGGACAGGGTCTCGGGAAACTGTTTTTT.